This paragraph reports one TCR beta chain. This record belongs to a study of blood T cell repertoires in COVID-19. Study details: Cohort 3 recovered donors had two negative PCRs, clearance, or symptom resolution. Samples taken during acute and convalescent COVID-19 were collected in the United States, Italy and Spain.

Enrolled through a virtual design, the participants were between 18 and 89 years of age and came from 24 US areas. In the original analysis: Quantification of nucleated cells was approximated via reference gene primer amplification. The data were produced by immunoSEQ multiplex PCR, yet TCRdb's version contains in-frame clones alone and is incomplete. The V and J calls and clone size come from that table; D and trimming were worked out from the DNA. The repertoire consists of over 110,000 clones, with 75% to 90% occurring once and the leading ten covering 3% to 4.5%. The CDR3 spans 12 residues. Deletions cut 6 bases from V and 7 bases from J, with 12 bases between.

Sequenced sample: PBMCs or T cells enriched from blood (not recorded which). V usage is TRBV12-3 or TRBV12-4 and J usage is TRBJ1-2, with a weak D call TRBD1 (5 bases). This clonotype originated in a man aged 45-60 years in a cohort exposed to, infected with or recovered from COVID-19 (not recorded which). The CDR3, as DNA: TGTGCCAGCAGCCGGGGGGTCGGTGGCTACACCTTC. Its protein product is CASSRGVGGYTF.